The sequence of this TCR beta chain was determined in a study of vaccination and CD4 T cells after COVID-19. Across the study: Control wells got either CEFX epitopes, HIV-1 Nef peptides, or no peptide at all.

Overall study findings and caveats: The great majority, 304 of 307 vaccine-specific clones, proved spike mono-reactive in convalescent patients.

The treatment here: roughly nine-day PBMC culture with coronavirus spike peptide pools or control peptides (ViraFEST assay). Positive PCR dates covered March to December 2020, before US Alpha, Beta and Delta variants. Concerning this clonotype: Its specificity is unknown.

The Oncomine TCR Beta short-read assay was applied to DNA of cultured CD4+ T cells. TCRdb used MiXCR to reprocess the PCR reads, holding one entry per CDR3 protein. This sample has some 4,600 distinct CDR3 sequences, with 21% found just once. Source material: CD4+ T cells from blood, cultured in vitro. The TCR was taken from a human donor who had recovered from COVID-19.

The CDR3 DNA reads TGTGCCAGCAGCCAAGTCTATGTCAACCGGGACAGGGGTTCACCCCTCCACTTT. It is translated as CASSQVYVNRDRGSPLHF. The V call is TRBV14, the J call TRBJ1-6; TRBD1 agrees at 10 bases. Trimming at V came to 1 base and at J to 9 bases, leaving 12 bases not matched to a gene. In germline, CDR1 is SGHDN, CDR2 FVKESK. This CDR3 has 18 amino acids.